The rows below give T cell receptor beta chains drawn from one sample of a study of T-cell reconstitution after alpha-beta-depleted transplantation in children. TCRdb independently ran MiXCR on the PCR reads; one entry per CDR3 protein. This sample has about 300,000 distinct CDR3 sequences, with around 10% found just once. Sequences were derived from PBMCs, sampled before TCRalphabeta/CD19-depleted stem cell transplant. The receptors come from a boy under two years old with acute myeloid leukemia, due to receive a stem cell transplant. The CDR3 runs from the conserved cysteine through the conserved F or W. D genes are given only for firm matches. Clone size appears in some rows only: once, few, many, or a class for an expanded clone.

d_call: NA; clone_size: many; v_call: TRBV5-4; j_call: TRBJ2-7; cdr3_nt: TGTGCCAGCAGCTTGGCTTGGGGCGAGCAGTACTTC; cdr3_aa: CASSLAWGEQYF
d_call: NA; clone_size: many; v_call: TRBV6-5; j_call: TRBJ2-2; cdr3_nt: TGTGCCAGCAGTTACTCGGAATCCGGGGAGCTGTTTTTT; cdr3_aa: CASSYSESGELFF
d_call: NA; clone_size: many; v_call: TRBV27; j_call: TRBJ2-5; cdr3_nt: TGTGCCAGCAAGCCGACCAGGGGTCGGGGAGGAGAGACCCAGTACTTC; cdr3_aa: CASKPTRGRGGETQYF
d_call: TRBD2; clone_size: many; v_call: TRBV11-1; j_call: TRBJ2-1; cdr3_nt: TGTGCCAGCAGCTTAGGGACTAGCGGTTACAATGAGCAGTTCTTC; cdr3_aa: CASSLGTSGYNEQFF
d_call: NA; clone_size: many; v_call: TRBV29-1; j_call: TRBJ2-2; cdr3_nt: TGCAGCGTTGGGGGGGGCGGTGAGCTGTTTTTT; cdr3_aa: CSVGGGGELFF
d_call: NA; clone_size: few; v_call: TRBV19; j_call: TRBJ2-3; cdr3_nt: TGTGCCAGTAGTAAACGACAGGGCACAGATACGCAGTATTTT; cdr3_aa: CASSKRQGTDTQYF
d_call: NA; clone_size: NA; v_call: TRBV2; j_call: TRBJ2-2; cdr3_nt: TGTGCCAGCAGTGCCGGGGGCACCGGGGAGCTGTTTTTT; cdr3_aa: CASSAGGTGELFF
d_call: NA; clone_size: many; v_call: TRBV4-3; j_call: TRBJ2-3; cdr3_nt: TGCGCCAGCAGCCAAGATCCCCCTATAGATACGCAGTATTTT; cdr3_aa: CASSQDPPIDTQYF
d_call: NA; clone_size: many; v_call: TRBV12-3/TRBV12-4; j_call: TRBJ1-4; cdr3_nt: TGTGCCAGCAGCCCGCACGAGAAACTGTTTTTT; cdr3_aa: CASSPHEKLFF
d_call: NA; clone_size: many; v_call: TRBV20-1; j_call: TRBJ2-3; cdr3_nt: TGCAGTGCTGGCGGAAATGCAGATACGCAGTATTTT; cdr3_aa: CSAGGNADTQYF
d_call: NA; clone_size: many; v_call: TRBV9; j_call: TRBJ2-7; cdr3_nt: TGTGCCAGCAGCGTAGCGGACAGACCCTACGAGCAGTACTTC; cdr3_aa: CASSVADRPYEQYF
d_call: NA; clone_size: NA; v_call: TRBV6-1; j_call: TRBJ1-4; cdr3_nt: TGTACCAGCAGTGAAGTAGGGGGAACAGCCAGAGTTGGGAAAAAACTGTTTTTT; cdr3_aa: CTSSEVGGTARVGKKLFF
d_call: NA; clone_size: many; v_call: TRBV5-1; j_call: TRBJ2-5; cdr3_nt: TGCGCCAGCAGCCCCATCAGGGGTGGGGAGACCCAGTACTTC; cdr3_aa: CASSPIRGGETQYF
d_call: NA; clone_size: many; v_call: TRBV6-1; j_call: TRBJ1-5; cdr3_nt: TGTGCCAGCAGTCCATACGACTATAGCAATCAGCCCCAGCATTTT; cdr3_aa: CASSPYDYSNQPQHF
d_call: NA; clone_size: few; v_call: TRBV28; j_call: TRBJ2-5; cdr3_nt: TGTGCCAGCAGTTTCCAGGGCAGGGGGGAGGAGACCCAGTACTTC; cdr3_aa: CASSFQGRGEETQYF
d_call: NA; clone_size: few; v_call: TRBV6-5; j_call: TRBJ2-7; cdr3_nt: TGTGCCAGCAGTTATTCCGGGACTGAGTACCCCTTCTACTACGAGCAGTACTTC; cdr3_aa: CASSYSGTEYPFYYEQYF
d_call: TRBD2; clone_size: few; v_call: TRBV7-2; j_call: TRBJ2-1; cdr3_nt: TGTGCCAGCAGCTTACGACGGGGGGGGCTGGCAAATGAGCAGTTCTTC; cdr3_aa: CASSLRRGGLANEQFF
d_call: NA; clone_size: many; v_call: TRBV7-3; j_call: TRBJ2-1; cdr3_nt: TGTGCCAGCAGCTATAAGGGCGGGGATGAGCAGTTCTTC; cdr3_aa: CASSYKGGDEQFF
d_call: NA; clone_size: NA; v_call: TRBV15; j_call: TRBJ2-3; cdr3_nt: TGTGCCACCAGCGGGATTGTGGGACCAAGGTGGACAGATACGCAGTATTTT; cdr3_aa: CATSGIVGPRWTDTQYF
d_call: TRBD1; clone_size: many; v_call: TRBV7-2; j_call: TRBJ2-7; cdr3_nt: TGTGCCAGCAGCTTAACAGGGGTGGAATACGAGCAGTACTTC; cdr3_aa: CASSLTGVEYEQYF
d_call: NA; clone_size: NA; v_call: TRBV5-1; j_call: TRBJ1-1; cdr3_nt: TGCGCCAGCAGCTTGGGACAGTCAGAAGCTTTCTTT; cdr3_aa: CASSLGQSEAFF
d_call: NA; clone_size: NA; v_call: TRBV27; j_call: TRBJ1-5; cdr3_nt: TGTGCCAGCAGTGCTGACGGCCTCGGGTCCCAGCATTTT; cdr3_aa: CASSADGLGSQHF
d_call: NA; clone_size: many; v_call: TRBV5-6; j_call: TRBJ2-1; cdr3_nt: TGTGCCAGCAGCTTGTTTCTAGCGCCTCACAATGAGCAGTTCTTC; cdr3_aa: CASSLFLAPHNEQFF
d_call: NA; clone_size: NA; v_call: TRBV19; j_call: TRBJ2-6; cdr3_nt: TGTGCCAGTAGTATCGACGGGGCCTCTGGGGCCAACGTCCTGACTTTC; cdr3_aa: CASSIDGASGANVLTF
d_call: NA; clone_size: NA; v_call: TRBV6-6; j_call: TRBJ2-7; cdr3_nt: TGTGCCAGCAGCCTAAAGGCGCACTACGAGCAGTACTTC; cdr3_aa: CASSLKAHYEQYF
d_call: NA; clone_size: many; v_call: TRBV20-1; j_call: TRBJ2-1; cdr3_nt: TGCAGTGCTAGTCAGGGATACAATGAGCAGTTCTTC; cdr3_aa: CSASQGYNEQFF
d_call: NA; clone_size: many; v_call: TRBV27; j_call: TRBJ1-5; cdr3_nt: TGTGCCAGCAGCCAAAGCCCAGGTTATCAGCCCCAGCATTTT; cdr3_aa: CASSQSPGYQPQHF
d_call: TRBD1; clone_size: NA; v_call: TRBV18; j_call: TRBJ2-1; cdr3_nt: TGTGCCAGCTCACCATTAGGACAGGTCATTGGGAATGAGCAGTTCTTC; cdr3_aa: CASSPLGQVIGNEQFF
d_call: TRBD2; clone_size: NA; v_call: TRBV7-8; j_call: TRBJ2-7; cdr3_nt: TGTGCCAGCAGCTTAGGGCGGGGGTTAACCTACGAGCAGTACTTC; cdr3_aa: CASSLGRGLTYEQYF
d_call: NA; clone_size: many; v_call: TRBV7-2; j_call: TRBJ2-5; cdr3_nt: TGTGCCAGCAGCTTAGGTTCAAGCGGTCCCCAAGAGACCCAGTACTTC; cdr3_aa: CASSLGSSGPQETQYF
d_call: NA; clone_size: many; v_call: TRBV7-3; j_call: TRBJ2-7; cdr3_nt: TGTGCCAGCAGCTTTCCGGGGGCCGAGCAGTACTTC; cdr3_aa: CASSFPGAEQYF
d_call: TRBD1; clone_size: many; v_call: TRBV20-1; j_call: TRBJ1-2; cdr3_nt: TGCAGTGCGAGGGACAGGGGTAGAACTAACTATGGCTACACCTTC; cdr3_aa: CSARDRGRTNYGYTF